This T cell receptor (beta chain) emerged from a study of T cell repertoires in cytomegalovirus infection. Study summary: Through public TCR beta signatures, both CMV infection and matching HLA type were indicated.

In TCRdb, the reads were re-called with MiXCR into one record per CDR3 protein. This sample has some 940,000 distinct CDR3 sequences; around 29% occur once, and the top ten carry over 11%. This clonotype was found many times. Its antigen is unknown. The source is a human donor in good health (CMV status not recorded). Some clones in this sample may be carry-over from other donors' samples. Sequences were derived from cultured CD8+ T cells from PBMCs, sampled from culture after CMV antigen stimulation.

The CDR3 is CASSLVDSGANVLTF. CDR3 nucleotides: TGTGCCAGCAGCTTAGTTGATTCTGGGGCCAACGTCCTGACTTTC. The chain is built from TRBV7-2 and TRBJ2-6; D not resolved. CDR3 length: 15 residues. In germline, CDR1 is SGHTA, CDR2 FQGNSA. The V end lost 1 base, the J end lost 1 base, and 5 bases lay between the germline ends.